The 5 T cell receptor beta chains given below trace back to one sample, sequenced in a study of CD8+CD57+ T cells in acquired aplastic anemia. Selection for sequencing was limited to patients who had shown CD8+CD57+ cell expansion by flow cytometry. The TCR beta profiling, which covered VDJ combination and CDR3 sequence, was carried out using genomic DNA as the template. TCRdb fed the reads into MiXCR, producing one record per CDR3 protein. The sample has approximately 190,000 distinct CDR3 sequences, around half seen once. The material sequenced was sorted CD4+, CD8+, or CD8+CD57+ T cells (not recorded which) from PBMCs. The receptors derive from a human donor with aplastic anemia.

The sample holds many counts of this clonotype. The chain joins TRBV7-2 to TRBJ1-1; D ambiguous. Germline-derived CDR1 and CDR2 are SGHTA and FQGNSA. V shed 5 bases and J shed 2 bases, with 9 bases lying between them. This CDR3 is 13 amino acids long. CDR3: CASSPGRNTEAFF. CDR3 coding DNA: TGTGCCAGCAGCCCGGGCCGAAACACTGAAGCTTTCTTT.

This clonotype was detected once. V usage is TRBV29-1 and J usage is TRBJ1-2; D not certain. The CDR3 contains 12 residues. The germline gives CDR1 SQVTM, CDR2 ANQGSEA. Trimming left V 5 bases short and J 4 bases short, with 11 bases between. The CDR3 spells CSVYDGFYGYTF. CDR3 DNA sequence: TGCAGCGTTTATGACGGATTCTATGGCTACACCTTC. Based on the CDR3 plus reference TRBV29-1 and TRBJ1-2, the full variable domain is SAVISQKPSRDICQRGTSLTIQCQVDSQVTMMFWYRQQPGQSLTLIATANQGSEATYESGFVIDKFPISRPNLTFSTLTVSNMSPEDSSIYLCSVYDGFYGYTFGSGTRLTVV.

The CDR3 nucleotides read TGTGCCAGCAGTGAAGGGACAGGGGAGCAGTACTTC. Its translation: CASSEGTGEQYF. The chain carries TRBV12-3 or TRBV12-4 and TRBJ2-7; 9 positions agree with TRBD1. The CDR3 length is 12 residues. The trim removed 5 bases at V and 7 bases at J, leaving 3 bases unmatched.

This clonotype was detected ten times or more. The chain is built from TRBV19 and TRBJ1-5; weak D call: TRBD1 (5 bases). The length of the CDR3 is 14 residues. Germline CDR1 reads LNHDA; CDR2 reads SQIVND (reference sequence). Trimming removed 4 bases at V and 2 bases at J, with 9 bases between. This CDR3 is CASSSRVGNQPQHF. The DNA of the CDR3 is TGTGCCAGTAGTAGCAGGGTGGGCAATCAGCCCCAGCATTTT. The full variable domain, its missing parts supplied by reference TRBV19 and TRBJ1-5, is DGGITQSPKYLFRKEGQNVTLSCEQNLNHDAMYWYRQDPGQGLRLIYYSQIVNDFQKGDIAEGYSVSREKKESFPLTVTSAQKNPTAFYLCASSSRVGNQPQHFGDGTRLSIL.

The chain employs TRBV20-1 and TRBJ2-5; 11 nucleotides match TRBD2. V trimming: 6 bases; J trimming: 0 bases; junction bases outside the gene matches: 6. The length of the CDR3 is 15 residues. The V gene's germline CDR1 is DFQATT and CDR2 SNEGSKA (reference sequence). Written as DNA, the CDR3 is TGCAGTGCCCTGAAACTAGCGGGGGACCAAGAGACCCAGTACTTC. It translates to CSALKLAGDQETQYF.